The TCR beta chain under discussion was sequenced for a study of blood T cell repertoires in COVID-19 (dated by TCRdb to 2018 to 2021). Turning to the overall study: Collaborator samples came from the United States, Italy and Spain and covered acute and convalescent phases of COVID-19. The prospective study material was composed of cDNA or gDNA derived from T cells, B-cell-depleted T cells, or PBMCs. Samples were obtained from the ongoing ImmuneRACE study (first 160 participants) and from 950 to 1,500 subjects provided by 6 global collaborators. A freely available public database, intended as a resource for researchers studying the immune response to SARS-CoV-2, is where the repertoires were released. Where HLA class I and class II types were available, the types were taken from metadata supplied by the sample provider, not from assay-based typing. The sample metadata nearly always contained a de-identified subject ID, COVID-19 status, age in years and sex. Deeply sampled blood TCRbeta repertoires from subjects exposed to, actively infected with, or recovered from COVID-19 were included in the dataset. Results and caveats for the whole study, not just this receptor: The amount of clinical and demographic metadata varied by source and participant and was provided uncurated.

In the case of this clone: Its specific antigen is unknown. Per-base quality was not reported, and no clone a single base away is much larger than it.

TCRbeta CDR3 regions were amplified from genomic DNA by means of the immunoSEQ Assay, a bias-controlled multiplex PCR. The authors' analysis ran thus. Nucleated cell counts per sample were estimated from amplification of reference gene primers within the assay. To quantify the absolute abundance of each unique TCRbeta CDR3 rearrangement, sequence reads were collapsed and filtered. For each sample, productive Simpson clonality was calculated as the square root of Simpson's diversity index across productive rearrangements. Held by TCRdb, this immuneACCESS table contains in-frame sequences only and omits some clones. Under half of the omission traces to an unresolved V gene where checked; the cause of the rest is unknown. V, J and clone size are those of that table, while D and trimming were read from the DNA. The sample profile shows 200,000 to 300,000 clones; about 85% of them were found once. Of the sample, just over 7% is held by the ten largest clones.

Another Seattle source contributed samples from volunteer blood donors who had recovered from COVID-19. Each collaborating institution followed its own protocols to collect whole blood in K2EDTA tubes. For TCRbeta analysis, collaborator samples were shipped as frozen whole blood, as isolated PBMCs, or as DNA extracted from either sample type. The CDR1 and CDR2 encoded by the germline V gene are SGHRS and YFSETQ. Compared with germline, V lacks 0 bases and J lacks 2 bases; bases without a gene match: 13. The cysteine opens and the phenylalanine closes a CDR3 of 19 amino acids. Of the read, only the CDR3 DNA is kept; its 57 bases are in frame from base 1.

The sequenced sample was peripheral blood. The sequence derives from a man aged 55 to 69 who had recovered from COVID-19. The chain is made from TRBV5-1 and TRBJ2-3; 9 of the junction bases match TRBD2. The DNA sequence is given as TGCGCCAGCAGCTTGGGATTCGTCGGGCTAGCGGGGACCACAGATACGCAGTATTTT. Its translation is CASSLGFVGLAGTTDTQYF.